Here is one T cell receptor (beta chain) with its context. Assay: immunoSEQ multiplex PCR; the TCRdb copy retains only in-frame clones and omits some. The data hold tens of thousands of clones, with roughly 94% observed a single time. The data were taken from a study of control samples from healthy donors and cancer patients. Germline CDR1 reads PRHDT; CDR2 reads FYEKMQ (reference sequence). The CDR3 runs 16 residues. V was trimmed by 1 base and J by 0 bases, leaving 12 bases between them. The TCR sequence derives from a man aged 25-45 years in good health. J is TRBJ2-5 and V is TRBV13, with TRBD1 as a possible D gene (5 bases). The sequencing input was blood. CDR3 loop: CASSLAWGSDQETQYF. The DNA of the CDR3 is TGTGCCAGCAGCTTAGCGTGGGGCTCTGACCAAGAGACCCAGTACTTC.